The 28 T cell receptor beta chains below all came from one sample that was sequenced in a study of T-cell reconstitution after alpha-beta-depleted transplantation in children. TCRbeta library construction was performed incorporating unique molecular identifiers. A single record per CDR3 protein comes from TCRdb applying MiXCR to the PCR reads. The table has approximately 400,000 distinct CDR3 sequences, about a tenth seen once. Source: PBMCs from the stem cell graft donor, taken from the stem cell graft. The receptors stem from a human donor who donated a stem cell graft to a child with acute myeloid leukemia.

This clonotype was detected only a few times. This chain links TRBV29-1 with TRBJ1-1, with D unresolved. Germline V gives CDR1 SQVTM, CDR2 ANQGSEA. The V end lost 4 bases, the J end lost 0 bases, and 9 bases lay between the germline ends. The CDR3 is made up of 13 amino acids. In DNA form, the CDR3 reads TGCAGCGTTGTGCGCCCCTTGAACACTGAAGCTTTCTTT. Amino acid sequence: CSVVRPLNTEAFF. The full variable domain, completed using reference TRBV29-1 and TRBJ1-1, is SAVISQKPSRDICQRGTSLTIQCQVDSQVTMMFWYRQQPGQSLTLIATANQGSEATYESGFVIDKFPISRPNLTFSTLTVSNMSPEDSSIYLCSVVRPLNTEAFFGQGTRLTVV.

CDR3 sequence (DNA): TGTGCCAGCAGCGAAGGGACAGGGGATTACAATGAGCAGTTCTTC. Its translation: CASSEGTGDYNEQFF. This sequence joins TRBV11-2 and TRBJ2-1, with TRBD1 matching 10 bases. V lost 5 bases, J lost 4 bases, and 5 bases stayed unmatched. This CDR3 has 15 residues. Germline CDR1 is SGHAT and CDR2 is FQNNGV. The variable domain in full, with the rest retrieved from reference TRBV11-2 and TRBJ2-1, is EAGVAQSPRYKIIEKRQSVAFWCNPISGHATLYWYQQILGQGPKLLIQFQNNGVVDDSQLPKDRFSAERLKGVDSTLKIQPAKLEDSAVYLCASSEGTGDYNEQFFGPGTRLTVL.

In its sample, this clonotype was seen a few times. The chain has TRBV20-1 and TRBJ2-3; 11 bases match TRBD2. CDR1 and CDR2 from the germline V gene are DFQATT and SNEGSKA (reference sequence). CDR3 length equals 15 residues. V trimming: 3 bases; J trimming: 1 base; junction bases outside the gene matches: 3. Here the CDR3 DNA reads TGCAGTGCTAGGGTTAGCGGGGGGGGCACAGATACGCAGTATTTT. It codes for CSARVSGGGTDTQYF.

The chain has TRBV6-2 or TRBV6-3 and TRBJ1-5; no definite D call. With 2 bases removed from V and 5 bases from J, the gap between germline ends came to 7 bases. The CDR3 consists of 13 residues. In germline, CDR1 is MNHEY, CDR2 SVGEGT. Here the CDR3 DNA reads TGTGCCAGCAGTTACGAGCCTTATCAGCCCCAGCATTTT. Translating it yields CASSYEPYQPQHF.

This chain links TRBV19 with TRBJ1-5, with 8 bases identical to TRBD1. J was trimmed by 4 bases and V by 8 bases; bases with no gene match: 10. Germline-derived CDR1 and CDR2 are LNHDA and SQIVND (reference sequence). The CDR3 has 15 residues. The DNA for the CDR3 is TGTGCCAGTGCCGCCGGGACAGGTTTTAATCAGCCCCAGCATTTT. Its translation: CASAAGTGFNQPQHF.

This clonotype was recorded a few times. This chain links TRBV5-1 with TRBJ2-7; D assignment may be TRBD1 or TRBD2 (6 bases each). Germline lookup yields CDR1 SGHRS and CDR2 YFSETQ. This CDR3 comprises 15 residues. Deletions cut 0 bases from V and 1 base from J, with 11 bases between. The CDR3 is CASSLAGGSSYEQYV. DNA for the CDR3: TGCGCCAGCAGCTTGGCCGGGGGCAGTTCCTACGAGCAGTACGTC.

The V gene is TRBV29-1, the J gene TRBJ2-2; 9 bases align to TRBD1. The ends lost 5 bases at V and 6 bases at J; junction bases unmatched: 7. The CDR3 covers 14 residues. Germline lookup yields CDR1 SQVTM and CDR2 ANQGSEA. In nucleotides, the CDR3 is TGCAGCGTTAGTGGACAGGGGCTGGCCGGGGAGCTGTTTTTT. Translating it yields CSVSGQGLAGELFF.

J is TRBJ2-7 and V is TRBV20-1; the D gene is possibly TRBD2 (7 bases). Per germline, CDR1 DFQATT and CDR2 SNEGSKA (reference sequence). Trimming took off 5 bases at V and 12 bases at J, with 17 bases between the two ends. CDR3 length: 11 residues. This chain's CDR3 is CSAPRGEGVYF. The CDR3 DNA sequence: TGCAGTGCTCCCCGGGGGGAGGGGGTGTACTTC.

The chain couples TRBV5-5 to TRBJ2-1; the D gene is possibly TRBD1 (5 bases). Germline loops: CDR1 SGHKS, CDR2 YYEKEE (reference sequence). Trimming pared 2 bases from V and 7 bases from J, leaving 16 bases between. The CDR3 runs to 15 residues. CDR3 DNA sequence: TGTGCCAGCAGCTTAATCAGGGCAGGGCCGAATGAGCAGTTCTTC. It is translated as CASSLIRAGPNEQFF.

The rearrangement joins TRBV29-1 to TRBJ2-3, with 9 bases identical to TRBD2. V shed 0 bases and J 2 bases; nucleotides not matched to a gene: 9. The CDR3 extends over 17 amino acids. Germline CDR1 reads SQVTM; CDR2 reads ANQGSEA. The CDR3 spells CSVEDHLAGSYTDTQYF. CDR3 coding DNA: TGCAGCGTTGAAGATCACCTAGCGGGATCCTACACAGATACGCAGTATTTT.

The chain links TRBV7-3 to TRBJ1-5, with D possibly matching TRBD1 (6 bases). The germline V gene encodes CDR1 SGHTA and CDR2 FQGTGA. The CDR3 covers 16 residues. With 0 bases removed from V and 2 bases from J, the gap between germline ends came to 11 bases. The CDR3: CASSLTVGGGNQPQHF. As DNA, the CDR3 is TGTGCCAGCAGCTTAACCGTAGGGGGAGGCAATCAGCCCCAGCATTTT.

This clonotype was recorded many times. CDR3 in DNA: TGTGCCTGGAGTGTACGCCGGGGAGAAGAGACCCAGTACTTC. Amino acids: CAWSVRRGEETQYF. The rearrangement uses TRBV30 and TRBJ2-5, with a weak D call TRBD2 (5 bases). V lost 0 bases, J lost 3 bases, and 11 bases lay in between. The CDR3 runs 14 residues. CDR1 is GTSNPN, CDR2 SVGIG, per germline (reference sequence). The complete variable domain, with remaining parts taken from reference TRBV30 and TRBJ2-5, reads SQTIHQWPATLVQPVGSPLSLECTVEGTSNPNLYWYRQAAGRGLQLLFYSVGIGQISSEVPQNLSASRPQDRQFILSSKKLLLSDSGFYLCAWSVRRGEETQYFGPGTRLLVL.

J is TRBJ2-7 and V is TRBV18, with 8 bases lining up with TRBD1. This CDR3 spans 15 amino acids. V lost 6 bases, J lost 2 bases, and 9 bases stayed unmatched. From germline, CDR1 is KGHSH and CDR2 LQKENI. The CDR3 sequence is CASSFSGQDAYEQYF. The CDR3 DNA follows: TGTGCCAGCTCCTTCTCGGGACAGGACGCCTACGAGCAGTACTTC.

In nucleotides, the CDR3 is TGTGCCAGCAGTTTGGTTCGTTGGCTAGCGGGGGGCGAGTACCAAGAGACCCAGTACTTC. Its protein product is CASSLVRWLAGGEYQETQYF. This sequence joins TRBV12-3 or TRBV12-4 and TRBJ2-5, with 11 bases fitting TRBD2. J was trimmed by 0 bases and V by 3 bases; bases with no gene match: 15. CDR3 length equals 20 residues.

The chain combines TRBV25-1 with TRBJ2-5; D is uncertain. Germline V CDR1 and CDR2: MGHDK, SYGVNS. The CDR3 has 16 amino acids. V was clipped by 0 bases and J by 4 bases, with 15 bases between them. The CDR3 DNA reads TGTGCCAGCAGTGAATATTTACACCGCGTCCGAGAGACCCAGTACTTC. Its translation: CASSEYLHRVRETQYF.

This clonotype was seen more than once but under ten times. The CDR3 sequence is CASSLDGGGGYEQYF. CDR3 DNA: TGTGCCAGCAGCTTAGATGGGGGAGGAGGCTACGAGCAGTACTTC. The chain is built from TRBV7-2 and TRBJ2-7, with D perhaps TRBD2 (6 bases). Germline V gene lookup returns CDR1 SGHTA and CDR2 FQGNSA. V was pared by 1 base and J by 3 bases, with 13 bases between. The CDR3 length is 15 residues.

The chain joins TRBV7-8 to TRBJ2-1, with 10 bases identical to TRBD2. V was pared by 1 base and J by 9 bases, with 9 bases of the junction left unmatched. From germline, CDR1 is SGHVS and CDR2 FQNEAQ. This CDR3 comprises 16 residues. The CDR3 region is CASSLEGGTSAPEQFF. The CDR3 DNA reads as TGTGCCAGCAGCTTAGAGGGGGGGACTAGCGCCCCTGAGCAGTTCTTC.

J is TRBJ2-7 and V is TRBV29-1; weak D call: TRBD1 (6 bases). Looked up from germline, CDR1 is SQVTM and CDR2 is ANQGSEA. CDR3 size: 12 residues. The ends were cut back, 5 bases at V and 3 bases at J, with 11 bases in the middle. CDR3 region: CSVSGTLYEQYF. The CDR3 DNA reads TGCAGCGTTTCAGGGACACTCTACGAGCAGTACTTC.

This clonotype has at least ten counts. This chain links TRBV6-6 with TRBJ2-5, with a possible D match to TRBD2 (7 bases). Trimming left V 5 bases short and J 4 bases short, with 11 bases between. From germline, CDR1 is MNHNY and CDR2 SVGAGI (reference sequence). CDR3 size: 13 residues. CDR3 nucleotide sequence: TGTGCCAGCAGTAGGGGGGAGGGAGAGACCCAGTACTTC. Protein: CASSRGEGETQYF.

The chain employs TRBV27 and TRBJ2-3; no clear D. The CDR3 is made up of 16 amino acids. Germline V CDR1 and CDR2: MNHEY, SMNVEV (reference sequence). The germline V and J ends were trimmed by 2 bases and 0 bases, with 12 bases remaining between them. The CDR3 region has the DNA TGTGCCAGCAGTTTAATCAACGGGCCTAGCACAGATACGCAGTATTTT. This translates into CASSLINGPSTDTQYF.

The chain couples TRBV6-5 to TRBJ1-2; maybe TRBD1 (6 bases). This CDR3 has 14 amino acids. V was clipped by 5 bases and J by 7 bases, with 17 bases between them. Germline-derived CDR1 and CDR2 are MNHEY and SVGAGI. The CDR3, as DNA: TGTGCCAGCAGTCATACAGGGTATGGTCGTGGCTACACCTTC. This gives the protein CASSHTGYGRGYTF.

V and J are TRBV7-2 and TRBJ2-3; a possible D gene is TRBD1 (5 bases). This CDR3 has 15 residues. From germline, CDR1 is SGHTA and CDR2 FQGNSA. The ends were cut back, 5 bases at V and 10 bases at J, with 22 bases in the middle. The CDR3 nucleotides are TGTGCCAGCAGCCCAGGATGGGGCCCTTCCCTATCGCAGTATTTT. It specifies CASSPGWGPSLSQYF. Full variable domain (remainder filled in from reference TRBV7-2 and TRBJ2-3): GAGVSQSPSNKVTEKGKDVELRCDPISGHTALYWYRQSLGQGLEFLIYFQGNSAPDKSGLPSDRFSAERTGGSVSTLTIQRTQQEDSAVYLCASSPGWGPSLSQYFGPGTRLTVL.

This clonotype was seen more than once but under ten times. The CDR3 is CASSLQDFSSYEQYF. CDR3 bases: TGTGCCAGCAGCCTGCAAGACTTCAGCTCCTACGAGCAGTACTTC. The chain is built from TRBV7-2 and TRBJ2-7; D unclear. V was clipped by 5 bases and J by 0 bases, with 14 bases between them. The V gene's germline CDR1 is SGHTA and CDR2 FQGNSA. The CDR3 loop spans 15 amino acids.

This clonotype was detected only a few times. V and J are TRBV7-8 and TRBJ1-5, with a possible D match to TRBD1 (6 bases). From germline, CDR1 is SGHVS and CDR2 FQNEAQ. The V end lost 4 bases, the J end lost 4 bases, and 17 bases lay between the germline ends. This CDR3 spans 16 amino acids. The CDR3 sequence: CASSSPSGRGNQPQHF. CDR3 coding DNA: TGTGCCAGCAGCTCCCCATCGGGCAGGGGAAATCAGCCCCAGCATTTT.

About this clonotype itself: The junction differs from germline at one of its ends, possibly a read error. The chain has TRBV7-8 and TRBJ1-2; D remains unclear. In germline, CDR1 is SGHVS, CDR2 FQNEAQ. The CDR3 contains 13 residues. CDR3 nucleotides: TGTGCCAGCGGCTTCGGGGTCCTATATGGCTACACCTTC. Residues: CASGFGVLYGYTF.

With regard to this clonotype: One end of the junction is discordant with germline, which a read error may explain. J is TRBJ2-2 and V is TRBV18; D is unresolved. The CDR3 consists of 14 residues. Germline assignment: CDR1 KGHSH and CDR2 LQKENI. CDR3 sequence (DNA): TGTGTCAGCTCACCGATGGGTCCTCCCGGGGAGCTGTTTTTT. Translated: CVSSPMGPPGELFF. Looking up the rest from reference TRBV18 and TRBJ2-2 gives the full variable domain: NAGVMQNPRHLVRRRGQEARLRCSPMKGHSHVYWYRQLPEEGLKFMVYLQKENIIDESGMPKERFSAEFPKEGPSILRIQQVVRGDSAAYFCVSSPMGPPGELFFGEGSRLTVL.

This clonotype occurred many times. The chain links TRBV20-1 to TRBJ2-2; D is uncertain. Germline CDR1 and CDR2: DFQATT and SNEGSKA (reference sequence). CDR3 length: 13 amino acids. Between the trimmed V and J ends, which lost 7 bases and 4 bases, there was a span of 13 bases. The CDR3 DNA reads as TGCAGTGTGGCGAGCCCCGGCACCGGGGAGCTGTTTTTT. Translated, it gives CSVASPGTGELFF.

CDR3 residues: CASSQAVGLVEAFF. The CDR3 coding sequence is TGTGCCAGCAGCCAAGCGGTGGGTTTAGTTGAAGCTTTCTTT. This chain uses TRBV4-2 with TRBJ1-1; D unresolved. The ends were cut back, 1 base at V and 7 bases at J, with 13 bases in the middle. Germline V gene sequence: CDR1 LGHNA, CDR2 YNFKEQ. The CDR3 consists of 14 residues.